The 30 T cell receptor beta chains below come from one sample, sequenced in a study of CXCR3-negative and CXCR3-positive naive CD8 T cells. UMI labels and 5' RACE were used to prepare the TRB cDNA libraries. TCRdb re-called the 5' RACE reads and catalogs CDR3 proteins one per entry, DNA excluded. Its listing shows over 100,000 distinct CDR3 sequences. Sequencing was carried out using naive CXCR3- CD8+ T cells from blood. Subset specified: CD45RO-CCR7+CD27+CD95- naive CD8+ T cells lacking CXCR3 (TNR3-). The receptors shown here come from a human donor in good health. Some clones in this sample may be carry-over from other donors' samples.

V and J are TRBV6-2 or TRBV6-3 and TRBJ2-5. This CDR3 has 15 residues. The V gene's germline CDR1 is MNHEY and CDR2 SVGEGT. CDR3 residues: CASSYGMGLEETQYF.

The chain uses TRBV6-2 or TRBV6-3 and TRBJ2-7; with no DNA, the TCRdb D assignment of TRBD2 cannot be verified. CDR3 length: 18 residues. Germline CDR1 and CDR2: MNHEY and SVGEGT. CDR3 residues: CASGHPGLAGEGSYEQYF.

The chain links TRBV7-4 to TRBJ2-5; the TCRdb D gene call, TRBD2, has no DNA to confirm it. The CDR3 is 15 residues long. The germline V gene encodes CDR1 SGHVT and CDR2 SQSDAQ. The CDR3 region is CASSQGGLGEETQYF. The entire variable domain, with the rest obtained from reference TRBV7-4 and TRBJ2-5, is as follows: GAGVSQSPRYKVAKRGRDVALRCDSISGHVTLYWYRQTLGQGSEVLTYSQSDAQRDKSGRPSGRFSAERPERSVSTLKIQRTEQGDSAVYLCASSQGGLGEETQYFGPGTRLLVL.

V and J are TRBV29-1 and TRBJ2-5; the D gene TCRdb calls, TRBD1, cannot be checked with no DNA. The V gene's germline CDR1 is SQVTM and CDR2 ANQGSEA. The CDR3 loop spans 14 amino acids. The CDR3 sequence: CSVQRQGSGETQYF.

This sequence joins TRBV7-6 and TRBJ2-3; TCRdb proposes TRBD1, but this gene call is untestable without DNA. Looked up from germline, CDR1 is SGHVS and CDR2 is FNYEAQ. The CDR3 length is 17 residues. The CDR3 protein is CASSLQHRGGRTDTQYF.

V gene TRBV6-5 combines with J gene TRBJ2-7; TCRdb lists TRBD2, though no DNA is available to test this call. Germline V gene sequence: CDR1 MNHEY, CDR2 SVGAGI. The CDR3 has 13 amino acids. Here the CDR3 reads CASSTSGYYEQYF.

The rearrangement uses TRBV28 and TRBJ2-7; no DNA is available, so the TRBD1 call from TCRdb remains unchecked. CDR3 length: 12 amino acids. Germline-derived CDR1 and CDR2 are MDHEN and SYDVKM. The CDR3 sequence is CATRDPPYEQYF.

The genes are TRBV29-1 and TRBJ1-1; the TCRdb call, TRBD1, lacks DNA for checking. CDR1 and CDR2 from the germline V gene are SQVTM and ANQGSEA. The CDR3 runs to 18 residues. The CDR3 loop reads CSVRNLIKDRGRDTEAFF.

This chain connects TRBV7-9 to TRBJ2-2; TCRdb calls TRBD2, which cannot be checked without DNA. Germline values: CDR1 SEHNR, CDR2 FQNEAQ (reference sequence). The CDR3 is 16 residues long. The CDR3 reads CASSQTSGRNTGELFF. Together with reference TRBV7-9 and TRBJ2-2, the CDR3 gives the full variable domain: DTGVSQNPRHKITKRGQNVTFRCDPISEHNRLYWYRQTLGQGPEFLTYFQNEAQLEKSRLLSDRFSAERPKGSFSTLEIQRTEQGDSAMYLCASSQTSGRNTGELFFGEGSRLTVL.

The V and J genes are TRBV6-5 and TRBJ1-1. Germline CDR1 reads MNHEY; CDR2 reads SVGAGI. The CDR3 totals 14 residues. CDR3 in amino acids: CASSWVSGNTEAFF.

V is TRBV7-9 and J is TRBJ2-5. The germline V gene has CDR1 SEHNR and CDR2 FQNEAQ (reference sequence). The CDR3 has 15 residues. The CDR3: CASSFPAAAQETQYF.

The V and J genes are TRBV23-1 and TRBJ2-1. TRBV23-1 is noted as an ORF with a role that remains uncertain. This CDR3 is 15 amino acids long. CDR3 sequence reads: CASSRVAKSYNEQFF.

The chain employs TRBV11-2 and TRBJ2-1; there is no DNA to check the TCRdb D call of TRBD2. The germline V gene encodes CDR1 SGHAT and CDR2 FQNNGV. This CDR3 region has 17 residues. The CDR3: CASSLALGGLYRNEQFF.

CDR3 in amino acids: CASSLGTAPNYGYTF. The chain couples TRBV5-1 to TRBJ1-2; the D call from TCRdb, TRBD1, cannot be confirmed without DNA. Germline CDR1 is SGHRS and CDR2 is YFSETQ. This CDR3 is built from 15 residues.

CDR3 protein: CSARRAGTGVGYTF. The rearrangement links TRBV20-1 to TRBJ1-2; with no DNA, the TCRdb D assignment of TRBD1 cannot be verified. Germline V gene data show CDR1 as DFQATT and CDR2 as SNEGSKA (reference sequence). This CDR3 comprises 14 residues.

The chain couples TRBV11-2 to TRBJ2-7; TCRdb's D call, TRBD2, is unchecked because there is no DNA. Germline V gene sequence: CDR1 SGHAT, CDR2 FQNNGV. The CDR3 is 20 amino acids. The CDR3 here is CASSFAQGPSGGAYSYEQYF.

This sequence joins TRBV7-8 and TRBJ2-7. Germline V lookup: CDR1 SGHVS, CDR2 FQNEAQ. This CDR3 has 15 residues. CDR3 in amino acids: CASRPSGGSPYEQYF.

The rearrangement joins TRBV28 to TRBJ2-5; TCRdb lists TRBD1, though no DNA is available to test this call. This CDR3 spans 15 amino acids. Germline V CDR1 and CDR2: MDHEN, SYDVKM. CDR3 in amino acids: CASSFDTETGETQYF.

The chain recombines TRBV7-6 with TRBJ1-1. Germline CDR1 SGHVS, CDR2 FNYEAQ. CDR3 length: 16 amino acids. The CDR3 sequence is CASSSNIPSPMEEAFF.

Here the CDR3 reads CASRIRDRVGNEQFF. The chain joins TRBV12-3 or TRBV12-4 to TRBJ2-1; as DNA is missing, the TRBD1 call by TCRdb cannot be tested. The CDR3 is 15 residues long.

V is TRBV20-1 and J is TRBJ2-1; the D call from TCRdb, TRBD2, cannot be confirmed without DNA. This CDR3 has 16 residues. Germline V CDR1 and CDR2: DFQATT, SNEGSKA (reference sequence). The CDR3 sequence is CSATSSGGPSYNEQFF.

This sequence joins TRBV4-1 and TRBJ2-7. Germline values: CDR1 MGHRA, CDR2 YSYEKL. CDR3 length: 13 amino acids. CDR3 region: CASSQGPSYEQYF.

The V call is TRBV27, the J call TRBJ1-1. The CDR3 runs 14 residues. Germline V gives CDR1 MNHEY, CDR2 SMNVEV (reference sequence). CDR3 region: CASSFGQPNTEAFF.

V is TRBV29-1 and J is TRBJ2-2; TCRdb gives TRBD2 as the D gene, but with no DNA this cannot be confirmed. The length of the CDR3 is 14 residues. Germline-derived CDR1 and CDR2 are SQVTM and ANQGSEA. CDR3 sequence reads: CSVVSGTNTGELFF.

V and J are TRBV3-1 and TRBJ2-7. The CDR3 is 15 amino acids. Germline CDR1 is LGHDT and CDR2 is YNNKEL (reference sequence). The CDR3 sequence is CASSQGTSDSYEQYF.

The chain couples TRBV27 to TRBJ2-5; TCRdb proposes TRBD2, but this gene call is untestable without DNA. The V gene's germline CDR1 is MNHEY and CDR2 SMNVEV (reference sequence). The CDR3 spans 16 residues. The CDR3 reads CASSLWASGDQETQYF.

The V and J genes are TRBV2 and TRBJ2-5; TCRdb designates TRBD2, a call that cannot be tested without DNA. The length of the CDR3 is 14 residues. Germline V gene lookup returns CDR1 SNHLY and CDR2 FYNNEI. This CDR3 reads CAVTLRGLQETQYF.

The chain couples TRBV14 to TRBJ2-2; TCRdb calls TRBD1, which cannot be checked without DNA. CDR3 length: 17 residues. Germline V gene lookup returns CDR1 SGHDN and CDR2 FVKESK. The CDR3 loop reads CASSQGLGRGPTGELFF. Filled out from reference TRBV14 and TRBJ2-2, the complete variable domain reads EAGVTQFPSHSVIEKGQTVTLRCDPISGHDNLYWYRRVMGKEIKFLLHFVKESKQDESGMPNNRFLAERTGGTYSTLKVQPAELEDSGVYFCASSQGLGRGPTGELFFGEGSRLTVL.

The chain carries TRBV28 and TRBJ1-1. Germline loops: CDR1 MDHEN, CDR2 SYDVKM. The CDR3 totals 12 residues. The chain's CDR3 is CASSSVNTEAFF.

The rearrangement joins TRBV7-6 to TRBJ2-5. CDR1 is SGHVS, CDR2 FNYEAQ, per germline. The CDR3 contains 14 residues. The CDR3 is CASSTITGQETQYF.